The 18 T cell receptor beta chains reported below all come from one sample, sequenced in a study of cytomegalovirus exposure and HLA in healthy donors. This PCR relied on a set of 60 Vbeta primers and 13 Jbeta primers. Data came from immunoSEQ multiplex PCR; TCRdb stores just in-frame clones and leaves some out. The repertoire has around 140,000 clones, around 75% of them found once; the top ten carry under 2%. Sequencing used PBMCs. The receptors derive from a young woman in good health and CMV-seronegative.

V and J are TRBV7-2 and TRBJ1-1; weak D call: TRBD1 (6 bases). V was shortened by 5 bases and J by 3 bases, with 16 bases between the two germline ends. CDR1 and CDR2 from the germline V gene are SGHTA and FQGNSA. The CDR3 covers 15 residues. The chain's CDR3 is CASSTGPPGDTEAFF. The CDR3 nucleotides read TGTGCCAGCAGCACCGGACCCCCAGGGGACACTGAAGCTTTCTTT. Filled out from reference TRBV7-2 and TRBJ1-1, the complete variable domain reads GAGVSQSPSNKVTEKGKDVELRCDPISGHTALYWYRQSLGQGLEFLIYFQGNSAPDKSGLPSDRFSAERTGGSVSTLTIQRTQQEDSAVYLCASSTGPPGDTEAFFGQGTRLTVV.

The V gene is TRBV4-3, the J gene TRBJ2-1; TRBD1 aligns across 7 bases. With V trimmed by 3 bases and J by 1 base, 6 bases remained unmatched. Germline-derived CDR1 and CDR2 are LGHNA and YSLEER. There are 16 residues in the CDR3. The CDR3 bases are TGCGCCAGCAGCCAGGCCACAGGGGCATCCTACAATGAGCAGTTCTTC. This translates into CASSQATGASYNEQFF.

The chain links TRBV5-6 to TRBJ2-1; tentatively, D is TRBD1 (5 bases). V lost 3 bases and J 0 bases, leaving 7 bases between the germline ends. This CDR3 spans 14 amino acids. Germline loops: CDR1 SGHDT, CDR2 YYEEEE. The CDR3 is CASSWGTSYNEQFF. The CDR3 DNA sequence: TGTGCCAGCAGCTGGGGCACCTCCTACAATGAGCAGTTCTTC.

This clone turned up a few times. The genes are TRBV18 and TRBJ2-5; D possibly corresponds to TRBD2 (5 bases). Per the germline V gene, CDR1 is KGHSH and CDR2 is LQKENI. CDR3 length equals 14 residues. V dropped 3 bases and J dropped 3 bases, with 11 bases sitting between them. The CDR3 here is CASSPTNTEETQYF. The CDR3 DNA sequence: TGTGCCAGCTCACCGACTAACACGGAAGAGACCCAGTACTTC. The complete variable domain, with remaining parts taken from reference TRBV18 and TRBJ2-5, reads NAGVMQNPRHLVRRRGQEARLRCSPMKGHSHVYWYRQLPEEGLKFMVYLQKENIIDESGMPKERFSAEFPKEGPSILRIQQVVRGDSAAYFCASSPTNTEETQYFGPGTRLLVL.

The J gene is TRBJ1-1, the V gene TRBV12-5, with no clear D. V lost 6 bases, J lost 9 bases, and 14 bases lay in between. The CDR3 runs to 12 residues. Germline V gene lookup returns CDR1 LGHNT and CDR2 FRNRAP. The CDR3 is CASGPIERKAFF. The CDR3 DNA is TGTGCTAGTGGCCCCATTGAGAGGAAAGCTTTCTTT.

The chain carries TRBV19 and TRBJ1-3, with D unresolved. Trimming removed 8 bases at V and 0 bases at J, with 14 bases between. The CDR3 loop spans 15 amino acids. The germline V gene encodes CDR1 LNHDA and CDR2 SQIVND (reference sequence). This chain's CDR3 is CASAVQASSGNTIYF. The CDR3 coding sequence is TGTGCCAGTGCCGTGCAGGCGAGCTCTGGAAACACCATATATTTT.

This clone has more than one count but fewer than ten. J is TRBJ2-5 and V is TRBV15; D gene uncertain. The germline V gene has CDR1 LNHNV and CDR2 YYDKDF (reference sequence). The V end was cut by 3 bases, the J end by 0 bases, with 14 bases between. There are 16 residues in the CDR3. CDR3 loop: CATSRAAAANQETQYF. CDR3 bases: TGTGCCACCAGCAGGGCCGCCGCGGCGAACCAAGAGACCCAGTACTTC.

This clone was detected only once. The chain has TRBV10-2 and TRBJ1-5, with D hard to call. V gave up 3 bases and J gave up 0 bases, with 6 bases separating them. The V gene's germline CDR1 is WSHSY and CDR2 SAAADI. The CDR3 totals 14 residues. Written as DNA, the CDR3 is TGCGCCAGCAGTGACATCTATAGCAATCAGCCCCAGCATTTT. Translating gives CASSDIYSNQPQHF.

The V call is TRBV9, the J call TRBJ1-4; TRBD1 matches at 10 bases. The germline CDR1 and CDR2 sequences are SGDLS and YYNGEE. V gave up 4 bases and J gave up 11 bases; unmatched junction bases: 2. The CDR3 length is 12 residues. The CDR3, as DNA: TGTGCCAGCAGCATGGACAGGGGGAAACTGTTTTTT. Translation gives CASSMDRGKLFF.

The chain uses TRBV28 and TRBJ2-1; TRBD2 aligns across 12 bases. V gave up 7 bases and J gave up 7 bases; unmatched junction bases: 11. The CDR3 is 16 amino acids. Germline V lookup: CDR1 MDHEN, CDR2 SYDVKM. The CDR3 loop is CASTTHGTSGQNEQFF. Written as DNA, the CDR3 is TGTGCCAGCACCACCCACGGGACTAGCGGGCAGAATGAGCAGTTCTTC. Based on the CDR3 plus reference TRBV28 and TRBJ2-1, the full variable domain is DVKVTQSSRYLVKRTGEKVFLECVQDMDHENMFWYRQDPGLGLRLIYFSYDVKMKEKGDIPEGYSVSREKKERFSLILESASTNQTSMYLCASTTHGTSGQNEQFFGPGTRLTVL.

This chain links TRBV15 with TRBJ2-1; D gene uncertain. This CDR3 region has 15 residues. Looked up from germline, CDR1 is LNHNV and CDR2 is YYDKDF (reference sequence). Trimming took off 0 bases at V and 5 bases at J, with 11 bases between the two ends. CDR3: CATSRDASGNNEQFF. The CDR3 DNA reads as TGTGCCACCAGCAGAGACGCGTCGGGTAACAATGAGCAGTTCTTC.

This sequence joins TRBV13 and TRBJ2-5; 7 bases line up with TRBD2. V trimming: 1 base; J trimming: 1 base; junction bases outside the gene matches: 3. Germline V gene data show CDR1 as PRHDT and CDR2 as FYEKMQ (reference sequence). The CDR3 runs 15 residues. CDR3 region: CASSLAGGLQETQYF. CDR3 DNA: TGTGCCAGCAGCTTAGCGGGAGGACTCCAAGAGACCCAGTACTTC.

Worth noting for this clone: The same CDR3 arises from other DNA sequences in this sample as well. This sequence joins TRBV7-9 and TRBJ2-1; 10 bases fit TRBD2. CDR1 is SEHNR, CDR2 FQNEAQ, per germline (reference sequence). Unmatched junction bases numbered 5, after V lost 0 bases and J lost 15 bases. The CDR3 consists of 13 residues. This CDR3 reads CASSLAPSGSLFF. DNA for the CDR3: TGTGCCAGCAGCTTAGCGCCTAGCGGGAGTTTGTTCTTC.

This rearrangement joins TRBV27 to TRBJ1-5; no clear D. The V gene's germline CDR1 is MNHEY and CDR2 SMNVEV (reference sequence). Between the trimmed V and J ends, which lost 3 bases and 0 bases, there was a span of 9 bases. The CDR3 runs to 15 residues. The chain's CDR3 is CASSFGGYSNQPQHF. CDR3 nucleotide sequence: TGTGCCAGCAGTTTTGGAGGATATAGCAATCAGCCCCAGCATTTT.

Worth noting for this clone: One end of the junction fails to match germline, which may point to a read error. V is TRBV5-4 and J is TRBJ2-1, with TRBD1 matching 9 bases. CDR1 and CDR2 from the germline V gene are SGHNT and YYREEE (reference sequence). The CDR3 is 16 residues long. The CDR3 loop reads CAGSLKTGGLNDEQFF. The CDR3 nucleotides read TGTGCCGGCAGCTTAAAGACAGGGGGATTGAATGATGAGCAGTTCTTC.

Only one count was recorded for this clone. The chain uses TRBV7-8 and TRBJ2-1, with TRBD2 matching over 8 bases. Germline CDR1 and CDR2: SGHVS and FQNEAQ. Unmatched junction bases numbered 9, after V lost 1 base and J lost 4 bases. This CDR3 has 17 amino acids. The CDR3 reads CASSLVVSGVGYNEQFF. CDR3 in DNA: TGTGCCAGCAGCTTAGTTGTTAGCGGGGTAGGGTACAATGAGCAGTTCTTC.

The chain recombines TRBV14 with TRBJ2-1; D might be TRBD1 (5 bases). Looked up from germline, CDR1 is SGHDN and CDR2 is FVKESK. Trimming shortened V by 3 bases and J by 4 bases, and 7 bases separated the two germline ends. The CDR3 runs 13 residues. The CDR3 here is CASSQRQYNEQFF. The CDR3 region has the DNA TGTGCCAGCAGCCAGCGACAGTACAATGAGCAGTTCTTC.

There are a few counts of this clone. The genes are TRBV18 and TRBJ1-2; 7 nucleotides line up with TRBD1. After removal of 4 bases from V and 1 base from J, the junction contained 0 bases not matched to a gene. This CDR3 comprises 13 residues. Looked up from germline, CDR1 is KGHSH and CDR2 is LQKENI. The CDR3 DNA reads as TGTGCCAGCTCACGGGACAGTAACTATGGCTACACCTTC. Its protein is CASSRDSNYGYTF.